The 32 T cell receptor beta chains below come from one sample, sequenced in a study of blood T cell repertoires in COVID-19. Data came from immunoSEQ multiplex PCR; TCRdb stores just in-frame clones and leaves some out. The repertoire holds about 200,000 clones, about 88% seen once, with about 4.7% in the top ten. Material: PBMCs or T cells enriched from blood (not recorded which). These receptors were collected from a woman in her twenties or thirties who had been exposed to COVID-19.

This clone was observed a handful of times. The gene calls are TRBV11-2 and TRBJ2-7; tentative D call: TRBD1 (5 bases). The germline V gene encodes CDR1 SGHAT and CDR2 FQNNGV. With 1 base removed from V and 0 bases from J, the gap between germline ends came to 13 bases. The CDR3 has 16 residues. The CDR3 coding sequence is TGTGCCAGCAGCTTAGGGTGGGGCCCAAGCTCCTACGAGCAGTACTTC. It translates to CASSLGWGPSSYEQYF. Based on the CDR3 plus reference TRBV11-2 and TRBJ2-7, the full variable domain is EAGVAQSPRYKIIEKRQSVAFWCNPISGHATLYWYQQILGQGPKLLIQFQNNGVVDDSQLPKDRFSAERLKGVDSTLKIQPAKLEDSAVYLCASSLGWGPSSYEQYFGPGTRLTVT.

The chain couples TRBV7-9 to TRBJ2-1, with a tentative D call TRBD1 (6 bases). Trimming took 7 bases from V and 0 from J, leaving 10 bases between them. The CDR3 is made up of 14 amino acids. The germline V gene has CDR1 SEHNR and CDR2 FQNEAQ (reference sequence). CDR3 protein: CASKTGSSYNEQFF. Written as DNA, the CDR3 is TGTGCCAGCAAAACAGGGAGCTCCTACAATGAGCAGTTCTTC. The variable domain in full, completed from reference TRBV7-9 and TRBJ2-1, reads DTGVSQNPRHKITKRGQNVTFRCDPISEHNRLYWYRQTLGQGPEFLTYFQNEAQLEKSRLLSDRFSAERPKGSFSTLEIQRTEQGDSAMYLCASKTGSSYNEQFFGPGTRLTVL.

This clone showed up just once. The chain has TRBV19 and TRBJ2-5, with D uncertain. The CDR3 has 12 residues. The V end lost 1 base, the J end lost 2 bases, and 2 bases lay between the germline ends. CDR1 and CDR2 (germline): LNHDA, SQIVND (reference sequence). This chain's CDR3 is CASSIAQETQYF. The CDR3, as DNA: TGTGCCAGTAGTATAGCACAAGAGACCCAGTACTTC.

This chain connects TRBV3-1 (or the pseudogene TRBV3-2) to TRBJ2-7, with a tentative D call TRBD2 (6 bases). The ends were cut back, 0 bases at V and 7 bases at J, with 10 bases in the middle. In germline, CDR1 is LGHDT, CDR2 YNNKEL (reference sequence). The CDR3 has 13 amino acids. The CDR3 DNA reads TGTGCCAGCAGCCAAGAGGGAGGTATAGAGCAGTACTTC. This translates into CASSQEGGIEQYF.

CDR3: CASSSGQAHNEKLFF. CDR3 DNA sequence: TGCGCCAGCAGCTCGGGACAGGCACATAATGAAAAACTGTTTTTT. The chain joins TRBV5-1 to TRBJ1-4; 8 bases match TRBD1. Germline V lookup: CDR1 SGHRS, CDR2 YFSETQ. V gave up 3 bases and J gave up 4 bases; unmatched junction bases: 5. The CDR3 contains 15 residues.

This chain links TRBV30 with TRBJ1-1; D is possibly TRBD1 (5 bases). Germline loops: CDR1 GTSNPN, CDR2 SVGIG (reference sequence). V was clipped by 2 bases and J by 5 bases, with 12 bases between them. The CDR3 is made up of 13 amino acids. CDR3 in DNA: TGTGCCTGGAGTCGGGGGGGTAGAACTGAAGCTTTCTTT. This gives the protein CAWSRGGRTEAFF. The complete variable domain, with remaining parts taken from reference TRBV30 and TRBJ1-1, reads SQTIHQWPATLVQPVGSPLSLECTVEGTSNPNLYWYRQAAGRGLQLLFYSVGIGQISSEVPQNLSASRPQDRQFILSSKKLLLSDSGFYLCAWSRGGRTEAFFGQGTRLTVV.

The chain is built from TRBV19 and TRBJ1-6, with D perhaps TRBD1 (5 bases). Trimming cost V 3 bases and J 6 bases, with 12 bases left between them. Germline V lookup: CDR1 LNHDA, CDR2 SQIVND (reference sequence). CDR3 length: 15 residues. Written as DNA, the CDR3 is TGTGCCAGTAGTATCTTCGACAGTAGTAATTCACCCCTCCACTTT. Translated: CASSIFDSSNSPLHF.

CDR3 protein: CASSFRGTGELFF. The CDR3 region has the DNA TGCGCCAGCAGTTTCAGGGGCACCGGGGAGCTGTTTTTT. This sequence joins TRBV5-1 and TRBJ2-2; possible D gene TRBD1, 6 bases. Germline lookup yields CDR1 SGHRS and CDR2 YFSETQ. The CDR3 covers 13 residues. The ends were cut back, 5 bases at V and 4 bases at J, with 9 bases in the middle.

The chain couples TRBV5-1 to TRBJ2-5, with D perhaps TRBD1 (6 bases). Germline CDR1 reads SGHRS; CDR2 reads YFSETQ. With 2 bases removed from V and 5 bases from J, the gap between germline ends came to 13 bases. The CDR3 is 14 residues long. CDR3 in amino acids: CASSFSTGRETQYF. The DNA of the CDR3 is TGCGCCAGCAGCTTCTCGACAGGAAGGGAGACCCAGTACTTC.

The chain carries TRBV3-1 (or the pseudogene TRBV3-2) and TRBJ2-3; D perhaps matches TRBD2 (6 bases). The germline V gene encodes CDR1 LGHDT and CDR2 YNNKEL (reference sequence). V was cut by 5 bases and J by 6 bases, with 15 bases left in between. The CDR3 contains 14 residues. CDR3 protein: CASSRRGSQDTQYF. In nucleotides, the CDR3 is TGTGCCAGCAGCAGACGGGGGTCGCAGGATACGCAGTATTTT.

Here the CDR3 reads CASSEPGEAYGYTF. The CDR3 DNA reads TGTGCCAGCAGTGAGCCCGGAGAAGCCTATGGCTACACCTTC. The rearrangement joins TRBV25-1 to TRBJ1-2; D is undetermined. Per the germline V gene, CDR1 is MGHDK and CDR2 is SYGVNS. V lost 3 bases and J lost 4, with 12 bases in between. The CDR3 has 14 amino acids.

The chain recombines TRBV27 with TRBJ1-1; D gene ambiguous. This CDR3 region has 15 residues. CDR1 MNHEY and CDR2 SMNVEV come from the germline V gene (reference sequence). With 5 bases removed from V and 0 bases from J, the gap between germline ends came to 13 bases. The CDR3 is CASSPLSLLNTEAFF. The CDR3 bases are TGTGCCAGCAGTCCCCTATCCCTCTTGAACACTGAAGCTTTCTTT.

The chain carries TRBV25-1 and TRBJ1-1; tentatively, D is TRBD1 (5 bases). Trimming took 6 bases from V and 6 from J, leaving 11 bases between them. The germline V gene encodes CDR1 MGHDK and CDR2 SYGVNS. This CDR3 has 12 residues. CDR3 amino acids: CASSDAGSEAFF. The DNA of the CDR3 is TGTGCCAGCAGCGACGCAGGGTCTGAAGCTTTCTTT.

The V and J genes are TRBV11-2 and TRBJ1-6, with a tentative D call TRBD1 (5 bases). The CDR3 totals 15 residues. CDR1 is SGHAT, CDR2 FQNNGV, per germline. Trimming removed 5 bases at V and 6 bases at J, with 14 bases between. The CDR3 nucleotides read TGTGCCAGCAGCCCTGCGCAGGGTTTTAATTCACCCCTCCACTTT. Translated, it gives CASSPAQGFNSPLHF.

This clone was found once. The rearrangement joins TRBV21-1 to TRBJ1-5; the D call TRBD1 from the table was never checked on the DNA. TRBV21-1 is classified as a pseudogene. The CDR3 contains 18 residues. This CDR3 reads CASIPTAPLPYSNQPQHF. CDR3 bases: TGTGCCAGCATCCCGACAGCCCCACTCCCTTATAGCAATCAGCCCCAGCATTTT.

This rearrangement joins TRBV6-5 to TRBJ1-1, with TRBD1 matching 12 bases. The CDR3 extends over 14 amino acids. Germline CDR1 MNHEY, CDR2 SVGAGI. The ends lost 8 bases at V and 5 bases at J; junction bases unmatched: 6. The CDR3 DNA follows: TGTGCCAGCCCGGGACAGGGGGCAGGAACTGAAGCTTTCTTT. Residues: CASPGQGAGTEAFF.

The chain links TRBV6-5 to TRBJ1-2, with TRBD1 matching 8 bases. The V and J ends lost 10 bases and 5 bases, in that order; junction bases with no gene match: 9. The CDR3 has 13 residues. CDR1 is MNHEY, CDR2 SVGAGI, per germline. The CDR3 loop reads CATFEQGGYGYTF. As DNA, the CDR3 is TGTGCCACCTTCGAACAGGGGGGATATGGCTACACCTTC.

This chain joins TRBV24-1 and TRBJ2-1; tentative D call: TRBD2 (6 bases). Germline V gives CDR1 KGHDR, CDR2 SFDVKD. V was pared by 5 bases and J by 6 bases, with 13 bases between. The length of the CDR3 is 14 residues. CDR3 in amino acids: CATSGSAGPNEQFF. Here the CDR3 DNA reads TGTGCCACCAGTGGGTCGGCGGGGCCCAATGAGCAGTTCTTC.

CDR3 region: CASSARGNYNEQFF. The CDR3 DNA follows: TGTGCCAGCAGCGCTAGAGGGAATTACAATGAGCAGTTCTTC. The genes are TRBV11-2 and TRBJ2-1, with a tentative D call TRBD2 (5 bases). The CDR3 length is 14 residues. V was trimmed by 5 bases and J by 4 bases, leaving 12 bases between them. Per the germline V gene, CDR1 is SGHAT and CDR2 is FQNNGV.

V is TRBV9 and J is TRBJ1-1; D gene unclear. Trimming stripped 1 base from V and 0 bases from J, with 10 bases between. Germline CDR1 reads SGDLS; CDR2 reads YYNGEE. CDR3 length: 15 residues. In DNA, the CDR3 is TGTGCCAGCAGCGTAATCGCGGGGTTGAACACTGAAGCTTTCTTT. This sequence encodes CASSVIAGLNTEAFF.

The V call is TRBV2, the J call TRBJ1-1, with D unclear. Trimming cost V 3 bases and J 8 bases, with 7 bases left between them. Germline V gene data show CDR1 as SNHLY and CDR2 as FYNNEI. The CDR3 is made up of 11 amino acids. CDR3 DNA sequence: TGTGCCAGCAGTGACTATTTCGAAGCTTTCTTT. It specifies CASSDYFEAFF. Full variable domain (outside the CDR3, taken from reference TRBV2 and TRBJ1-1): EPEVTQTPSHQVTQMGQEVILRCVPISNHLYFYWYRQILGQKVEFLVSFYNNEISEKSEIFDDQFSVERPDGSNFTLKIRSTKLEDSAMYFCASSDYFEAFFGQGTRLTVV.

The sample holds one count of this clone. The chain is built from TRBV30 and TRBJ1-1, with 7 positions matching TRBD1. Germline CDR1 reads GTSNPN; CDR2 reads SVGIG (reference sequence). With V trimmed by 3 bases and J by 3 bases, 4 bases remained unmatched. This CDR3 has 13 residues. This CDR3 is CAWRGQMDTEAFF. The DNA of the CDR3 is TGTGCCTGGAGGGGACAGATGGACACTGAAGCTTTCTTT.

V and J are TRBV5-5 and TRBJ2-1; D is ambiguous. Germline CDR1 SGHKS, CDR2 YYEKEE (reference sequence). V dropped 2 bases and J dropped 6 bases, with 6 bases sitting between them. The CDR3 has 12 residues. For the CDR3, the DNA is TGTGCCAGCAGCTTCAGTCCCAATGAGCAGTTCTTC. Its translation is CASSFSPNEQFF. Full variable domain (outside the CDR3, taken from reference TRBV5-5 and TRBJ2-1): DAGVTQSPTHLIKTRGQQVTLRCSPISGHKSVSWYQQVLGQGPQFIFQYYEKEERGRGNFPDRFSARQFPNYSSELNVNALLLGDSALYLCASSFSPNEQFFGPGTRLTVL.

This chain connects TRBV14 to TRBJ1-1, with no clear D. The CDR3 runs to 13 residues. Germline V CDR1 and CDR2: SGHDN, FVKESK. Trimming shortened V by 1 base and J by 3 bases, and 6 bases separated the two germline ends. CDR3 nucleotides: TGTGCCAGCAGCCAAGGTCCCGACACTGAAGCTTTCTTT. Amino acid sequence: CASSQGPDTEAFF. Combining the CDR3 with reference TRBV14 and TRBJ1-1 gives the whole variable domain EAGVTQFPSHSVIEKGQTVTLRCDPISGHDNLYWYRRVMGKEIKFLLHFVKESKQDESGMPNNRFLAERTGGTYSTLKVQPAELEDSGVYFCASSQGPDTEAFFGQGTRLTVV.

This clone was seen many times. The CDR3: CASSQVTTKVVGDTQYF. For the CDR3, the DNA is TGCGCCAGCAGCCAGGTTACGACTAAAGTGGTCGGGGATACGCAGTATTTT. V and J are TRBV4-1 and TRBJ2-3; the D gene is possibly TRBD2 (5 bases). This CDR3 comprises 17 residues. CDR1 MGHRA and CDR2 YSYEKL come from the germline V gene. Trimming left V 3 bases short and J 6 bases short, with 22 bases between.

A few counts support this clone. The chain is built from TRBV5-1 and TRBJ2-7; D unclear. With 2 bases removed from V and 0 bases from J, the gap between germline ends came to 9 bases. From germline, CDR1 is SGHRS and CDR2 YFSETQ. There are 14 residues in the CDR3. CDR3 in DNA: TGCGCCAGCAGCTTTTTTGAGAGCTCCTACGAGCAGTACTTC. Its translation is CASSFFESSYEQYF.

The CDR3 DNA reads TGCGCCAGCAGCTTGAATTCCCGAGGACATAATAATTCACCCCTCCACTTT. As protein: CASSLNSRGHNNSPLHF. The chain is built from TRBV5-1 and TRBJ1-6, with a tentative D call TRBD1 (5 bases). From germline, CDR1 is SGHRS and CDR2 YFSETQ. The V gene lost 1 base and the J gene lost 5 bases, with 16 bases spanning the gap. This CDR3 spans 17 amino acids.

CDR3 region: CASSLEGFVKNQPQHF. The CDR3 nucleotides are TGTGCCAGCAGCTTGGAGGGGTTCGTTAAGAATCAGCCCCAGCATTTT. The chain couples TRBV5-5 to TRBJ1-5, with a weak D call TRBD1 (5 bases). The CDR3 runs to 16 residues. Germline CDR1 reads SGHKS; CDR2 reads YYEKEE (reference sequence). Trimming removed 0 bases at V and 4 bases at J, with 14 bases between.

The chain is built from TRBV29-1 and TRBJ1-1, with 8 bases lining up with TRBD1. The CDR3 is 13 residues long. Looked up from germline, CDR1 is SQVTM and CDR2 is ANQGSEA. The V gene end was trimmed by 6 bases and the J gene end by 0 bases; junction bases not matched to a gene: 3. The CDR3 DNA reads as TGCAGCGTCCGGACAGGGATGAACACTGAAGCTTTCTTT. Amino acid sequence: CSVRTGMNTEAFF.

The CDR3: CASSWTGSAEAFF. The CDR3 DNA reads TGTGCCAGCAGTTGGACAGGTTCCGCTGAAGCTTTCTTT. V and J are TRBV11-1 and TRBJ1-1; 7 bases are shared with TRBD1. Germline V gene sequence: CDR1 SGHAT, CDR2 FQDESV (reference sequence). V lost 6 bases to trimming and J lost 6 bases; unmatched junction nucleotides: 7. This CDR3 spans 13 amino acids. The full variable domain, with the rest looked up from reference TRBV11-1 and TRBJ1-1, is EAEVAQSPRYKITEKSQAVAFWCDPISGHATLYWYRQILGQGPELLVQFQDESVVDDSQLPKDRFSAERLKGVDSTLKIQPAELGDSAMYLCASSWTGSAEAFFGQGTRLTVV.

This rearrangement joins TRBV4-1 to TRBJ1-6; TRBD1 matches at 8 bases. V was pared by 4 bases and J by 6 bases, with 8 bases of the junction left unmatched. Looked up from germline, CDR1 is MGHRA and CDR2 is YSYEKL. The length of the CDR3 is 16 residues. CDR3 DNA sequence: TGCGCCAGCAGCCCAGAGCCCGGGACAGGTAATTCACCCCTCCACTTT. This sequence encodes CASSPEPGTGNSPLHF.

The V call is TRBV6-6, the J call TRBJ1-2, with 7 bases fitting TRBD1. The CDR3 runs 13 residues. V was clipped by 6 bases and J by 3 bases; unmatched bases: 4. Germline V gives CDR1 MNHNY, CDR2 SVGAGI (reference sequence). The CDR3 loop reads CASRQGMDYGYTF. The CDR3, as DNA: TGTGCCAGCAGACAGGGGATGGACTATGGCTACACCTTC.